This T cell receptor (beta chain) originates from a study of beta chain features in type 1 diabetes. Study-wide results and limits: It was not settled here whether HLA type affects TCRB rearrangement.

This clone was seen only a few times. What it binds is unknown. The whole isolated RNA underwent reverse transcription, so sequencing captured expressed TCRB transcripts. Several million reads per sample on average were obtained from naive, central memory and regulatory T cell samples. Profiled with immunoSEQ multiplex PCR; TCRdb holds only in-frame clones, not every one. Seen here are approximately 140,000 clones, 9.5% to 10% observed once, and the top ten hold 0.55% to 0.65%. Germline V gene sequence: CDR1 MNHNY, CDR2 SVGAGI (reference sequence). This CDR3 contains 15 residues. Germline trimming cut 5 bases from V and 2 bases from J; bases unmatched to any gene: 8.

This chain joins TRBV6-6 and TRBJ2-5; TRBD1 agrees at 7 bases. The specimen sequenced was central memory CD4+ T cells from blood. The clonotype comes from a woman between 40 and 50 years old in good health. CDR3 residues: CASSQFTGEQETQYF. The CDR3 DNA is TGTGCCAGCAGTCAATTTACAGGGGAACAAGAGACCCAGTACTTC.